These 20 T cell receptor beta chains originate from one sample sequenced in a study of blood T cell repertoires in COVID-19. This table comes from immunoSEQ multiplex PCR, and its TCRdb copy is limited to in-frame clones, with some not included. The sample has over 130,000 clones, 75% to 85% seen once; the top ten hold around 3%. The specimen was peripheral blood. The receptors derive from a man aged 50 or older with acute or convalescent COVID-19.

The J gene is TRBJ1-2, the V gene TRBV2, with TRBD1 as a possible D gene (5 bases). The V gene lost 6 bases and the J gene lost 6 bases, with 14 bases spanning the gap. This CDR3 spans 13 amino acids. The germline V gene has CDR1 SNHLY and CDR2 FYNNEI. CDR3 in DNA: TGTGCCAGCAGACCGGGACTGATAAATGGCTACACCTTC. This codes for CASRPGLINGYTF.

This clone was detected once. Written as DNA, the CDR3 is TGCGCCAGCAGCTTGGACGAGTGGCGAGGCTCCTACAATGAGCAGTTCTTC. Translating it yields CASSLDEWRGSYNEQFF. This chain uses TRBV5-1 with TRBJ2-1, with no clear D. CDR1 SGHRS and CDR2 YFSETQ come from the germline V gene. This CDR3 has 17 amino acids. V was clipped by 0 bases and J by 0 bases, with 13 bases between them.

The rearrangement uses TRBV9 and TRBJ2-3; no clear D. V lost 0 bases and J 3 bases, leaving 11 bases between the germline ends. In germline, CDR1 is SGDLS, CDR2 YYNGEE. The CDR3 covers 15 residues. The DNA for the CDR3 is TGTGCCAGCAGCGTAGGGAGAGTCGGGACAGATACGCAGTATTTT. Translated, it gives CASSVGRVGTDTQYF. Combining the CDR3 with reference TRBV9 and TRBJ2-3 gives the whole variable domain DSGVTQTPKHLITATGQRVTLRCSPRSGDLSVYWYQQSLDQGLQFLIQYYNGEERAKGNILERFSAQQFPDLHSELNLSSLELGDSALYFCASSVGRVGTDTQYFGPGTRLTVL.

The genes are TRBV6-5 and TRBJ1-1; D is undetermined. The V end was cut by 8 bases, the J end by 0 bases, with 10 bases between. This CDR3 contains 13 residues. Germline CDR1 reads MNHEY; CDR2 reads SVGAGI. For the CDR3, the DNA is TGTGCCAGCCTATTCCAGGTGAACACTGAAGCTTTCTTT. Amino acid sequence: CASLFQVNTEAFF.

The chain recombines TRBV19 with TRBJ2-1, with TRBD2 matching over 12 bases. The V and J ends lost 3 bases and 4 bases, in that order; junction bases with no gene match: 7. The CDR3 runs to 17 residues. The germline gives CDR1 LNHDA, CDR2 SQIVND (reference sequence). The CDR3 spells CASSIIPGLAGYNEQFF. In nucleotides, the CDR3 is TGTGCCAGTAGTATTATCCCCGGACTAGCGGGGTACAATGAGCAGTTCTTC.

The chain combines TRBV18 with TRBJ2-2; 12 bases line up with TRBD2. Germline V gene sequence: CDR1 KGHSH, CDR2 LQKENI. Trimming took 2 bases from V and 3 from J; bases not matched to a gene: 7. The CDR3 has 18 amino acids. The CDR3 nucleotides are TGTGCCAGCTCACCATCCCGACTAGCGGGAGAAGACACCGGGGAGCTGTTTTTT. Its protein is CASSPSRLAGEDTGELFF.

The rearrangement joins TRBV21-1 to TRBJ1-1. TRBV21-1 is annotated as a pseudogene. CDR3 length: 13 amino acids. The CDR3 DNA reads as TGTGCCCAGCTTGGAGGCTCGAACACTGAAGCTTTCTTT. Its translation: CAQLGGSNTEAFF.

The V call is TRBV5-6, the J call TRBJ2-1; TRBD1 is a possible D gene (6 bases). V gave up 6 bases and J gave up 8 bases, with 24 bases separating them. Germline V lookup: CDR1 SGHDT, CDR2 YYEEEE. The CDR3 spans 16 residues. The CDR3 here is CASILTGHLQTDEQFF. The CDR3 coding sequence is TGTGCCAGCATACTAACGGGACACCTGCAAACGGATGAGCAGTTCTTC.

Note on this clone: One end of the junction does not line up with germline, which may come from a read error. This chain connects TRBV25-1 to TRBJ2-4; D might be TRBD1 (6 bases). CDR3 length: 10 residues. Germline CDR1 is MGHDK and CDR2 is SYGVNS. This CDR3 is CASRTGLDPF. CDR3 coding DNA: TGTGCCAGCAGGACAGGCCTAGACCCATTC.

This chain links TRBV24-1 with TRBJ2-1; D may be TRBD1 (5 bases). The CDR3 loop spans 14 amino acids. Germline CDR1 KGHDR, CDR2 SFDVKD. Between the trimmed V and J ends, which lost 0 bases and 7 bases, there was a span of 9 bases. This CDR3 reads CATSDLQTANEQFF. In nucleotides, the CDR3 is TGTGCCACCAGTGATTTGCAGACAGCTAATGAGCAGTTCTTC.

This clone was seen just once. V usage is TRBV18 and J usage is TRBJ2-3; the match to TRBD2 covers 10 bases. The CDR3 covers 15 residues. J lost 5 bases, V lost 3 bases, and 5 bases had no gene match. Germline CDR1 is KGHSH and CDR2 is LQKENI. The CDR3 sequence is CASSPTSGWRDTQYF. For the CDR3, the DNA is TGTGCCAGCTCACCGACTAGCGGGTGGCGAGATACGCAGTATTTT.

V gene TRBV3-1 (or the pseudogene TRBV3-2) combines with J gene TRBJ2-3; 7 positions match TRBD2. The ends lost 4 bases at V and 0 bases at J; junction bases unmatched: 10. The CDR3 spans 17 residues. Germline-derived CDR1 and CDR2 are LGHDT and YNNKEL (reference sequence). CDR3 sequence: CASSPFLAVVSTDTQYF. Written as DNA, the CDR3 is TGTGCCAGCAGCCCGTTTCTAGCGGTTGTTAGCACAGATACGCAGTATTTT.

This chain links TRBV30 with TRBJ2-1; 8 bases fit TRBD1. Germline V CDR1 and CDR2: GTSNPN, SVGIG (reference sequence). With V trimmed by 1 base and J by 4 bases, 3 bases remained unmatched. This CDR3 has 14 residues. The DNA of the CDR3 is TGTGCCTGGAGTGGGACAGGGCTTTACAATGAGCAGTTCTTC. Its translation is CAWSGTGLYNEQFF.

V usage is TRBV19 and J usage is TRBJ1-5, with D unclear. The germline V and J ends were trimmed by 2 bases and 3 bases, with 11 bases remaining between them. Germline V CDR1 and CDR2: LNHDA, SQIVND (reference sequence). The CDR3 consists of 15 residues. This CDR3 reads CASSITDLFNQPQHF. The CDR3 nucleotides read TGTGCCAGTAGTATAACAGACCTTTTCAATCAGCCCCAGCATTTT.

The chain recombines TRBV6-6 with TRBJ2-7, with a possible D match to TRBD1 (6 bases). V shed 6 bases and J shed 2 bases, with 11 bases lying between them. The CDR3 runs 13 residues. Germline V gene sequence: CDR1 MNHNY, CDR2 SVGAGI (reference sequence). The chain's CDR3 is CASSPGQPYEQYF. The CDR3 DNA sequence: TGTGCCAGCAGCCCCGGACAGCCCTACGAGCAGTACTTC.

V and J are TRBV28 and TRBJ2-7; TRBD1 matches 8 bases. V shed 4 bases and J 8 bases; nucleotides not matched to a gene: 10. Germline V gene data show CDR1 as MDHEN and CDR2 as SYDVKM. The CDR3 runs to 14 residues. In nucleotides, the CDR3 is TGTGCCAGCAGTTACGGGGGACAGGCTGGGCAGCAGTACTTC. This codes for CASSYGGQAGQQYF.

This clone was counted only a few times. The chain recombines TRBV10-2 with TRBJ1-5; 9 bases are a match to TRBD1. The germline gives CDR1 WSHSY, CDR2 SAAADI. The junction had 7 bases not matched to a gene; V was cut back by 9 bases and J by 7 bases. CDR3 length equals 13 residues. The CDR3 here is CARPGQGTQPQHF. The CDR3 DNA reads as TGCGCCAGACCGGGACAGGGTACCCAGCCCCAGCATTTT.

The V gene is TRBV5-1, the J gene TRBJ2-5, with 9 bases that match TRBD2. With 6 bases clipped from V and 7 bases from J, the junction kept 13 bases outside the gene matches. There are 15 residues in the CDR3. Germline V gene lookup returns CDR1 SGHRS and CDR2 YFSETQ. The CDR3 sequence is CASNRASGTRGTQYF. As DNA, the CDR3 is TGCGCCAGCAATCGGGCTAGCGGGACGCGGGGGACCCAGTACTTC.

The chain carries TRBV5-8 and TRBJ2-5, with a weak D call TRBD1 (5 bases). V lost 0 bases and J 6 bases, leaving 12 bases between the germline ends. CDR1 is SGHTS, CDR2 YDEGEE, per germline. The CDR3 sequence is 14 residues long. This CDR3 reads CASSLGFWGKTQYF. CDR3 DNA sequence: TGTGCCAGCAGCTTGGGGTTCTGGGGCAAGACCCAGTACTTC.

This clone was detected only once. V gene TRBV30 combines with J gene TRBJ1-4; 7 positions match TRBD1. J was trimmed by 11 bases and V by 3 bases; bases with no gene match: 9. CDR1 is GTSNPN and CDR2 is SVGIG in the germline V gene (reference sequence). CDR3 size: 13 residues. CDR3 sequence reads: CAWSRDSLGKLFF. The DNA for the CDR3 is TGTGCCTGGAGCCGGGACAGCCTAGGGAAACTGTTTTTT.